The TCR beta chain under discussion was sequenced for a study of cytomegalovirus exposure and HLA in healthy donors. Both 60 Vbeta primers and 13 Jbeta primers went into the PCR. The repertoire was sequenced with immunoSEQ multiplex PCR; TCRdb's copy has only in-frame clones and lacks some. This sample carries approximately 180,000 clones, around 80% of them seen once, and the ten largest clones take less than 1.1%. With 1 base clipped from V and 1 base from J, the junction kept 3 bases outside the gene matches. The CDR3 loop spans 16 amino acids. CDR1 is SQVTM and CDR2 is ANQGSEA in the germline V gene.

Source material: PBMCs. The origin of this receptor is a woman aged 40 to 50 in good health and CMV-seronegative. The rearrangement uses TRBV29-1 and TRBJ2-6; TRBD1 agrees at 8 bases. CDR3 region: CSVEARGQSGANVLTF. In DNA form, the CDR3 reads TGCAGCGTTGAAGCCAGGGGGCAGTCTGGGGCCAACGTCCTGACTTTC.